The clone carrying this T cell receptor beta chain was detected a few times. The sample belongs to a study of blood T cell repertoires in COVID-19. The wider study: COVID-19 samples collected from the United States, Italy and Spain covered acute and convalescent phases. Nucleic acid was either cDNA or gDNA, and it came from T cells, B-cell-depleted T cells, or PBMCs.

Germline V CDR1 and CDR2: SEHNR, FQNEAQ (reference sequence). Trimming removed 3 bases at V and 0 bases at J, with 6 bases between. There are 15 residues in the CDR3. Clones were read by immunoSEQ multiplex PCR, and TCRdb kept only the in-frame ones, dropping some. This sample has some 70,000 clones, with 89% found just once. The gene calls are TRBV7-9 and TRBJ1-6, with D unclear. The sequenced sample consisted of peripheral blood. The sequence was collected from a man aged 45-65 years with active COVID-19. CDR3 in amino acids: CASSLTSSYNSPLHF. The CDR3 DNA follows: TGTGCCAGCAGCTTGACTAGCTCCTATAATTCACCCCTCCACTTT. The full variable domain, rest sourced from reference TRBV7-9 and TRBJ1-6, is DTGVSQNPRHKITKRGQNVTFRCDPISEHNRLYWYRQTLGQGPEFLTYFQNEAQLEKSRLLSDRFSAERPKGSFSTLEIQRTEQGDSAMYLCASSLTSSYNSPLHFGNGTRLTVT.